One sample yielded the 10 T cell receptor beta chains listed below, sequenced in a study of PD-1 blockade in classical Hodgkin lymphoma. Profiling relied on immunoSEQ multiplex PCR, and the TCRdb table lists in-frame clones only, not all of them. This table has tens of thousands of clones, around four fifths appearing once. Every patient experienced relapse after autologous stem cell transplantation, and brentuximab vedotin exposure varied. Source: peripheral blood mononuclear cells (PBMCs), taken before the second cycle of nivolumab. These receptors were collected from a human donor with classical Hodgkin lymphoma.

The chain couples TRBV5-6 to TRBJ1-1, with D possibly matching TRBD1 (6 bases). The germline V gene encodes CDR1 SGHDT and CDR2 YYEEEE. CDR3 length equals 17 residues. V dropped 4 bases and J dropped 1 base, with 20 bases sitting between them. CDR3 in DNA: TGTGCCAGCAGCGGGGCGGTGACAGGTGGGAGGAACACTGAAGCTTTCTTT. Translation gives CASSGAVTGGRNTEAFF.

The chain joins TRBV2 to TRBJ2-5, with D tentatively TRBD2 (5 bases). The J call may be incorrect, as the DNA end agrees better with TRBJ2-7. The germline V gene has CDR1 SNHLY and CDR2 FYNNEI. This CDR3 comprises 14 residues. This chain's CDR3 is CASTEDSTVYEQYF. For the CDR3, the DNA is TGTGCCAGCACCGAGGACTCCACGGTTTACGAGCAGTACTTC.

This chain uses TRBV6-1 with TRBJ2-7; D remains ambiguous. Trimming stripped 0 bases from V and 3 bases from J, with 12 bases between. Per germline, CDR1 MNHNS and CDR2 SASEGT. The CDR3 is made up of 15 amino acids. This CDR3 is CASSEALSTYYEQYF. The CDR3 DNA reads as TGTGCCAGCAGTGAAGCGCTGAGCACCTACTACGAGCAGTACTTC.

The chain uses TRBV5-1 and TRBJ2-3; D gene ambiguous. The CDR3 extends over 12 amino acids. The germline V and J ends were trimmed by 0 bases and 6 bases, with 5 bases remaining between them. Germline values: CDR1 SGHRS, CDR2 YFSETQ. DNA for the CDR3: TGCGCCAGCAGCTTGGAAGGGGATACGCAGTATTTT. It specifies CASSLEGDTQYF.

The CDR3 loop is CASSLGQGSGEQFF. Here the CDR3 DNA reads TGCGCCAGCAGCTTGGGACAGGGATCAGGCGAGCAGTTCTTC. This chain links TRBV5-1 with TRBJ2-1; 7 nucleotides align to TRBD1. V lost 0 bases and J lost 10; bases outside the gene matches: 7. The CDR3 loop spans 14 amino acids. The germline V gene has CDR1 SGHRS and CDR2 YFSETQ.

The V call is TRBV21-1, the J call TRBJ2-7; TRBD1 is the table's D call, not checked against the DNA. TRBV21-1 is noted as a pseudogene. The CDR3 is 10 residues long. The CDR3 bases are TGTGCCACAGGGGGCTACGAGCAGTACTTC. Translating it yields CATGGYEQYF.

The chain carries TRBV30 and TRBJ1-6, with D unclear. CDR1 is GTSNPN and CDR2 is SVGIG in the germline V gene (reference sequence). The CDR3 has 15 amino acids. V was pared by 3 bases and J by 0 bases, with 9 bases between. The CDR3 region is CAWSAQSSYNSPLHF. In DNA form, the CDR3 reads TGTGCCTGGAGCGCACAAAGCTCCTATAATTCACCCCTCCACTTT. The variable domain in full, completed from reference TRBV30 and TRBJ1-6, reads SQTIHQWPATLVQPVGSPLSLECTVEGTSNPNLYWYRQAAGRGLQLLFYSVGIGQISSEVPQNLSASRPQDRQFILSSKKLLLSDSGFYLCAWSAQSSYNSPLHFGNGTRLTVT.

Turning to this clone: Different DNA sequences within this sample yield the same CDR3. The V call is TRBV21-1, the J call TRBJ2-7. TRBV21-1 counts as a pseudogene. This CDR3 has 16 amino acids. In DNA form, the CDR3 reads TGTGCCAGCAGCCTTTGGACCGTCGAAAAAGTATACGAGCAGTACTTC. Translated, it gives CASSLWTVEKVYEQYF.

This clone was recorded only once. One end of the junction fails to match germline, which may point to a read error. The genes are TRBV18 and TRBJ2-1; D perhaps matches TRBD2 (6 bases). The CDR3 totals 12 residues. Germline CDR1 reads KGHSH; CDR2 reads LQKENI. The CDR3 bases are TGTGCCAGCTCACCATCACCCGGGGCGGGGATCTTC. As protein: CASSPSPGAGIF.

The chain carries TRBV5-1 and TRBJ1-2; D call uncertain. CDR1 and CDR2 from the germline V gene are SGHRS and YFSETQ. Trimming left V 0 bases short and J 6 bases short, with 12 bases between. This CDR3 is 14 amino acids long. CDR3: CASSLGGYQDGYTF. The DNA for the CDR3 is TGCGCCAGCAGCTTGGGCGGGTATCAGGATGGCTACACCTTC.